The 16 T cell receptor beta chains listed next were all sequenced from one sample in a study of T-cell reconstitution after alpha-beta-depleted transplantation in children. Unique molecular identifiers were used to barcode this TCRbeta library. TCRdb passed the PCR reads through MiXCR, listing each CDR3 protein once. The table lists about 900,000 distinct CDR3 sequences, around 30% of them singletons. The input for sequencing was PBMCs, mostly from graft donor cells, taken 360 days after TCRalphabeta/CD19-depleted stem cell transplant. These receptors all stem from a boy under two years old who had a stem cell transplant for SCID, so the T cells may come from the graft donor.

A few counts support this clonotype. J is TRBJ2-3 and V is TRBV10-3; TRBD2 might be the D (6 bases). Germline assignment: CDR1 ENHRY and CDR2 SYGVKD. The V and J ends lost 8 bases and 3 bases respectively, with 15 bases between them. CDR3 size: 14 residues. In DNA form, the CDR3 reads TGTGCCATCGGACTAACGGGGTCGACAGATACGCAGTATTTT. It translates to CAIGLTGSTDTQYF.

This rearrangement joins TRBV29-1 to TRBJ2-5, with a tentative D call TRBD2 (6 bases). Per germline, CDR1 SQVTM and CDR2 ANQGSEA. CDR3 length: 14 amino acids. Trimming cost V 6 bases and J 4 bases, with 18 bases left between them. Here the CDR3 reads CSVTLGPAGETQYF. The CDR3 DNA sequence: TGCAGCGTGACCTTGGGACCAGCGGGAGAGACCCAGTACTTC.

This clonotype was seen a handful of times. The chain employs TRBV7-2 and TRBJ1-2; tentative D call: TRBD1 (5 bases). This CDR3 region has 14 residues. The germline CDR1 and CDR2 sequences are SGHTA and FQGNSA. V shed 5 bases and J shed 4 bases, with 14 bases lying between them. The CDR3, as DNA: TGTGCCAGCAGCACCCGACAGCGCCTCTATGGCTACACCTTC. As protein: CASSTRQRLYGYTF.

This chain joins TRBV10-3 and TRBJ1-1; no clear D. V was cut by 3 bases and J by 3 bases, with 14 bases left in between. CDR1 is ENHRY and CDR2 is SYGVKD in the germline V gene. The CDR3 runs to 15 residues. The CDR3 nucleotides are TGTGCCATCAGTGACGGCCAGACGAGGGACACTGAAGCTTTCTTT. It specifies CAISDGQTRDTEAFF.

The chain has TRBV11-2 and TRBJ2-2; no clear D gene. V was shortened by 4 bases and J by 9 bases, with 12 bases between the two germline ends. Germline values: CDR1 SGHAT, CDR2 FQNNGV. The CDR3 runs 13 residues. In nucleotides, the CDR3 is TGTGCCAGCAGCTCAGAAAGCCCGCGGGAGCTGTTTTTT. Translation: CASSSESPRELFF.

There are a few counts of this clonotype. J is TRBJ1-2 and V is TRBV29-1; 12 nucleotides match TRBD1. CDR3 length: 14 amino acids. Per germline, CDR1 SQVTM and CDR2 ANQGSEA. The V gene end was trimmed by 3 bases and the J gene end by 7 bases; junction bases not matched to a gene: 6. The DNA for the CDR3 is TGCAGCGTTGAGAGGGACAGGGGGCTTCGTGGCTACACCTTC. Residues: CSVERDRGLRGYTF.

This clonotype was counted between two and nine times. CDR3 amino acids: CASSLGGQREYF. The CDR3 nucleotides read TGTGCCAGCAGCTTAGGAGGACAGAGAGAGTACTTC. The chain recombines TRBV7-9 with TRBJ2-5, with D perhaps TRBD1 (6 bases). Trimming took 1 base from V and 12 from J, leaving 12 bases between them. Germline V gene lookup returns CDR1 SEHNR and CDR2 FQNEAQ (reference sequence). The length of the CDR3 is 12 residues.

DNA of the CDR3: TGTGCCAGCAGCGCCCCCTTAAGAGCGGGGAGCCCCACCGGGGAGCTGTTTTTT. Translated, it gives CASSAPLRAGSPTGELFF. This chain joins TRBV9 and TRBJ2-2; 7 nucleotides agree with TRBD2. The CDR3 contains 18 residues. With 3 bases clipped from V and 4 bases from J, the junction kept 15 bases outside the gene matches. Germline V gene sequence: CDR1 SGDLS, CDR2 YYNGEE.

There are a few counts of this clonotype. The chain recombines TRBV29-1 with TRBJ1-1; no clear D gene. The CDR3 extends over 12 amino acids. Germline CDR1 and CDR2: SQVTM and ANQGSEA. V was shortened by 4 bases and J by 7 bases, with 13 bases between the two germline ends. DNA of the CDR3: TGCAGCGTTGTCAGTTTTCGAAATGAAGCTTTCTTT. Translating gives CSVVSFRNEAFF.

This clonotype was seen a few times. The rearrangement uses TRBV5-5 and TRBJ2-3; TRBD2 is a possible D gene (6 bases). There are 17 residues in the CDR3. V was clipped by 4 bases and J by 2 bases, with 20 bases between them. Germline assignment: CDR1 SGHKS and CDR2 YYEKEE (reference sequence). The CDR3 DNA sequence: TGTGCCAGCAGCGGGGGGACCACTTATTCTTCCACAGATACGCAGTATTTT. This codes for CASSGGTTYSSTDTQYF.

The chain joins TRBV7-8 to TRBJ1-2; D call uncertain. This CDR3 spans 14 amino acids. Trimming removed 1 base at V and 0 bases at J, with 6 bases between. In germline, CDR1 is SGHVS, CDR2 FQNEAQ. The DNA of the CDR3 is TGTGCCAGCAGCTTAGGTTGGTCTAACTATGGCTACACCTTC. Amino acids: CASSLGWSNYGYTF.

The chain couples TRBV29-1 to TRBJ2-5; tentative D call: TRBD1 (6 bases). V was pared by 6 bases and J by 0 bases, with 17 bases between. CDR3 length equals 15 residues. Germline V gene sequence: CDR1 SQVTM, CDR2 ANQGSEA. CDR3 sequence (DNA): TGCAGCGTGTCACTGGGACATAAGTACCAAGAGACCCAGTACTTC. It translates to CSVSLGHKYQETQYF.

V gene TRBV12-3 or TRBV12-4 combines with J gene TRBJ2-3, with TRBD2 matching 8 bases. Losses at the gene ends were 4 bases for V and 1 base for J; bases not matched to a gene: 4. CDR3 length: 15 amino acids. DNA of the CDR3: TGTGCCAGCAGTTGGGGGACTAGACGCACAGATACGCAGTATTTT. Translation gives CASSWGTRRTDTQYF.

The V gene is TRBV12-3 or TRBV12-4, the J gene TRBJ2-5, with 7 bases that match TRBD2. This CDR3 comprises 16 residues. V lost 5 bases and J lost 4; bases outside the gene matches: 13. CDR3: CASSQAGGYDGETQYF. The CDR3 coding sequence is TGTGCCAGCAGTCAGGCCGGGGGGTATGATGGAGAGACCCAGTACTTC.

This clonotype was observed a few times. The chain couples TRBV5-1 to TRBJ2-1; a weak D match, TRBD2 (6 bases). This CDR3 has 16 amino acids. Trimming removed 4 bases at V and 5 bases at J, with 19 bases between. Germline CDR1 reads SGHRS; CDR2 reads YFSETQ. The CDR3 loop reads CASSIGTLENHNEQFF. CDR3 bases: TGCGCCAGCAGCATCGGGACTCTCGAGAACCACAATGAGCAGTTCTTC.

The chain is built from TRBV6-5 and TRBJ2-2; weak D call: TRBD1 (6 bases). CDR1 MNHEY and CDR2 SVGAGI come from the germline V gene. The CDR3 has 15 residues. Trimming took off 3 bases at V and 7 bases at J, with 15 bases between the two ends. CDR3 region: CASSYHSRGIGELFF. The CDR3 DNA follows: TGTGCCAGCAGTTATCACTCCAGGGGAATCGGGGAGCTGTTTTTT.